This T cell receptor beta chain was captured in a study of CD8+CD57+ T cells in acquired aplastic anemia. The overall study: Around 3.2 ug was the average amount of DNA from sorted CD4+ and CD8+ cells.

Patients who underwent sequencing had shown CD8+CD57+ cell expansion by flow cytometry. There were no patients without severe acquired aplastic anemia. Prior therapy had not been administered to any patient at the time of blood sampling. With regard to this clonotype: Its cognate antigen is unknown.

Study observations and caveats: Researchers report that fewer than 30 CD8+ CDR3 sequences appeared in both patients and controls.

Germline CDR1 is DFQATT and CDR2 is SNEGSKA (reference sequence). The CDR3 totals 14 residues. V lost 7 bases and J lost 8; bases outside the gene matches: 13. According to the study, genomic DNA was the template for TCR beta VDJ and CDR3 profiling. A single record per CDR3 protein comes from TCRdb applying MiXCR to the reads. Here the sample spans about 160,000 distinct CDR3 sequences, over 70% being singletons. The sequencing input was sorted CD4+, CD8+, or CD8+CD57+ T cells (not recorded which) from PBMCs. This receptor was identified in a human donor with aplastic anemia. The chain carries TRBV20-1 and TRBJ2-1; 8 nucleotides line up with TRBD2. The DNA for the CDR3 is TGCAGTGGCGGGAGGCGGGAGGACTTCTATGAGCAGTTCTTC. Translated: CSGGRREDFYEQFF.